The T cell receptor beta chain under discussion was sequenced for a study of fetal regulatory T cell absence and autoimmunity. The study's findings and limits: Oligoclonal TCR enrichment in pancreas over cord blood reached over 90-fold for some clones.

As regards this clone: Its antigen remains unknown.

Some clones are missing from TCRdb's copy, which holds only in-frame ones; the method was immunoSEQ multiplex PCR. The data show around 100,000 clones, about two thirds seen once. The receptor's source is a male donor with IPEX syndrome. The sample was pancreas tissue.

CDR3 residues: CASSRVGGGADTQYF. CDR3 bases: TGTGCCAGCAGCCGCGTAGGAGGGGGGGCAGATACGCAGTATTTT. The chain couples TRBV14 to TRBJ2-3; a weak D match, TRBD2 (7 bases). Germline assignment: CDR1 SGHDN and CDR2 FVKESK. The CDR3 runs to 15 residues. Trimming pared 4 bases from V and 4 bases from J, leaving 15 bases between.